This T cell receptor beta chain was recovered during a study of T cells after yellow fever vaccination. The CDR3 is made up of 16 amino acids. Germline assignment: CDR1 LGHNA and CDR2 YSLEER. Losses at the gene ends were 4 bases for V and 4 bases for J; bases not matched to a gene: 7. 5'RACE template switching added a universal primer site and UMIs to TCR cDNA. One entry per CDR3 protein results from TCRdb running MiXCR on the 5' RACE reads. This sample yields 500,000 to 650,000 distinct CDR3 sequences, of which roughly an eighth are seen a single time; around 14% belongs to the top ten. The rearrangement joins TRBV4-3 to TRBJ2-3; 11 bases line up with TRBD2. This material consisted of PBMCs, taken on the day of the yellow fever booster vaccination. This clonotype was sampled from a man aged 25-40 years who received the YFV17D yellow fever vaccine. Here the CDR3 reads CASSRLAGGKADTQYF. CDR3 DNA sequence: TGCGCCAGCAGCCGGCTAGCGGGAGGAAAGGCAGATACGCAGTATTTT.